These T cell receptor beta chains were read from a single sample in a study of OX40 agonist ivuxolimab in advanced cancers. Here immunoSEQ multiplex PCR was the method, and the copy in TCRdb shows in-frame clones only, minus some. The sample includes approximately 63,000 clones, 75% to 85% of them seen just once. This sample comprised CD4+ or CD8+ T cells sorted from blood, obtained in a trial of the OX40 agonist ivuxolimab. These receptors all stem from an adult with an advanced solid tumor such as melanoma, head and neck, liver or kidney cancer. Both conserved end residues are part of each CDR3.

V gene	J gene	CDR3 protein
TRBV5-1	TRBJ1-2	CASSPGTARYGYTF
TRBV7-3	TRBJ1-5	CASSSRDRGGNQPQHF
TRBV4-3	TRBJ1-3	CASSQDLPGNTIYF
TRBV5-4	TRBJ1-2	CASSLQREGPYGYTF
TRBV7-9	TRBJ1-1	CASSPPRTQNTEAFF
TRBV11-2	TRBJ2-5	CASSLIPLTSGRVAAYF
TRBV5-4	TRBJ2-3	CASSLGRREGTDTQYF
TRBV4-3	TRBJ1-5	CASSQDLAGLYQPQHF
TRBV6-1	TRBJ2-1	CASSGDRAYDNEQFF
TRBV9	TRBJ2-1	CASSVEGAYNEQFF
TRBV9	TRBJ2-2	CASSPSGLTGELFF
TRBV5-4	TRBJ2-1	CASSLVGDSVTVF
TRBV28	TRBJ1-1	CASRGQGDTEAFF
TRBV7-9	TRBJ2-7	CASSLGLAGDEQYF
TRBV7-2	TRBJ2-7	CASSFGQFYEQYF
TRBV7-6	TRBJ2-3	CASSSLGLAPRPSTDTQYF
TRBV27	TRBJ2-5	CASSETGAAETQYF
TRBV10-3	TRBJ2-1	CAISESLSAPYNEQFF
TRBV10-3	TRBJ1-1	CAISDIFGGLNTEAFF
TRBV30	TRBJ2-1	CAWSEWDRDVGEQFF
TRBV29-1	TRBJ1-2	CSVALVGNYGYTF
TRBV4-3	TRBJ1-1	CASSQTGNTEAFF
TRBV7-9	TRBJ2-3	CASSLIQGGATDTQYF
TRBV5-1	TRBJ2-3	CASSLALAGVGTDTQYF
TRBV11-2	TRBJ2-1	CASSLAGVSRNEQFF
TRBV4-3	TRBJ2-1	CASSQDPIAGGSYNEQFF
TRBV5-1	TRBJ1-1	CASSLAGGYTEAFF
TRBV5-1	TRBJ2-5	CASSLVQETQYF
TRBV30	TRBJ2-7	CAWSGGGSDYEQYF
TRBV18	TRBJ2-1	CASSPGLADYNEQFF
TRBV6-5	TRBJ2-1	CASSALAGGPNEQFF